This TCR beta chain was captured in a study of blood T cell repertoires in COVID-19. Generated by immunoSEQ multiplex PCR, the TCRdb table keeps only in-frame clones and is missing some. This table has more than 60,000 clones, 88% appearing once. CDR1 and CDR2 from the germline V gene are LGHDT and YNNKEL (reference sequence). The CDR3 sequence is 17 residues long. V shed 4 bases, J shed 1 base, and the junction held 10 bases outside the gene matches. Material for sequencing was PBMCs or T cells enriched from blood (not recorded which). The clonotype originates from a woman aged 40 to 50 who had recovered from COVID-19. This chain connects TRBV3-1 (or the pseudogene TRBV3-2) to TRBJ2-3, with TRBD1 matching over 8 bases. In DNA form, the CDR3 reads TGTGCCAGCAGCCCGGACAGGGTGGGGCGGGGCACAGATACGCAGTATTTT. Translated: CASSPDRVGRGTDTQYF.